One and the same sample provided the 11 T cell receptor beta chains below, sequenced in a study of cytomegalovirus exposure and HLA in healthy donors. PCR was performed using 60 Vbeta and 13 Jbeta primers. Profiled with immunoSEQ multiplex PCR; TCRdb holds only in-frame clones, not every one. This listing includes about 130,000 clones. Specimen: PBMCs. These receptor sequences come from a man between 18 and 35 years old in good health and CMV-seronegative.

The V call is TRBV30, the J call TRBJ1-1; no definite D call. The V gene lost 0 bases and the J gene lost 5 bases, with 7 bases spanning the gap. CDR1 and CDR2 from the germline V gene are GTSNPN and SVGIG (reference sequence). CDR3 length: 12 amino acids. The CDR3 here is CAWSVGVTEAFF. The CDR3 DNA is TGTGCCTGGAGTGTCGGGGTAACTGAAGCTTTCTTT.

V gene TRBV25-1 combines with J gene TRBJ2-3; TRBD1 matches 7 bases. This CDR3 is built from 17 residues. From germline, CDR1 is MGHDK and CDR2 SYGVNS. V was clipped by 2 bases and J by 3 bases; unmatched bases: 11. The CDR3, as DNA: TGTGCCAGCAGTGAAAAAGCGCAGGGGGTATTGACAGATACGCAGTATTTT. This codes for CASSEKAQGVLTDTQYF.

The genes are TRBV2 and TRBJ2-2, with 9 positions matching TRBD1. Germline V lookup: CDR1 SNHLY, CDR2 FYNNEI. After removal of 6 bases from V and 4 bases from J, the junction contained 3 bases not matched to a gene. The CDR3 has 14 residues. In DNA form, the CDR3 reads TGTGCCAGCAGGGACAGGGGACGCACCGGGGAGCTGTTTTTT. Translated: CASRDRGRTGELFF.

The chain joins TRBV11-1 to TRBJ1-5; D not certain. The CDR3 consists of 13 residues. Trimming shortened V by 4 bases and J by 2 bases, and 6 bases separated the two germline ends. CDR1 is SGHAT and CDR2 is FQDESV in the germline V gene (reference sequence). CDR3 amino acids: CASSSYGNQPQHF. CDR3 DNA sequence: TGTGCCAGCAGCTCTTATGGCAATCAGCCCCAGCATTTT.

The rearrangement links TRBV28 to TRBJ2-1; maybe TRBD1 (6 bases). The germline CDR1 and CDR2 sequences are MDHEN and SYDVKM. V was shortened by 6 bases and J by 6 bases, with 12 bases between the two germline ends. This CDR3 contains 13 residues. The CDR3 nucleotides are TGTGCCAGCAGGACCGGGACATCCAATGAGCAGTTCTTC. Protein product: CASRTGTSNEQFF.

Turning to this clone: One end of the junction does not line up with germline, which may come from a read error. V gene TRBV7-7 combines with J gene TRBJ2-2, with a weak D call TRBD1 (6 bases). This CDR3 is 13 amino acids long. Germline assignment: CDR1 SSHAT and CDR2 FNYEAQ (reference sequence). The DNA of the CDR3 is TGTGCTAGCAGCTTAAGGGGGACCGGGGAGCTGTTTTTT. This gives the protein CASSLRGTGELFF. Complete variable domain (other parts from reference TRBV7-7 and TRBJ2-2): GAGVSQSPRYKVTKRGQDVTLRCDPISSHATLYWYQQALGQGPEFLTYFNYEAQPDKSGLPSDRFSAERPEGSISTLTIQRTEQRDSAMYRCASSLRGTGELFFGEGSRLTVL.

This chain connects TRBV4-2 to TRBJ1-2, with 9 bases identical to TRBD1. V lost 3 bases to trimming and J lost 8 bases; unmatched junction nucleotides: 13. This CDR3 is 16 amino acids long. CDR1 is LGHNA and CDR2 is YNFKEQ in the germline V gene. CDR3 amino acids: CASSQAPGQGSGGYTF. CDR3 bases: TGTGCCAGCAGCCAGGCTCCGGGACAGGGATCCGGCGGCTACACCTTC.

The rearrangement links TRBV9 to TRBJ1-5, with D tentatively TRBD1 (6 bases). Trimming cost V 3 bases and J 4 bases, with 14 bases left between them. The CDR3 is made up of 15 amino acids. Germline V gene sequence: CDR1 SGDLS, CDR2 YYNGEE. CDR3 region: CASSAGGGPNQPQHF. As DNA, the CDR3 is TGTGCCAGCAGCGCCGGGGGGGGCCCGAATCAGCCCCAGCATTTT.

The chain links TRBV6-6 to TRBJ1-5, with D uncertain. The CDR3 contains 14 residues. V was pared by 6 bases and J by 7 bases, with 16 bases between. Germline values: CDR1 MNHNY, CDR2 SVGAGI (reference sequence). The DNA for the CDR3 is TGTGCCAGCAGAGAGGGCGGGATGGGACAGCCCCAGCATTTT. Translating it yields CASREGGMGQPQHF.

This chain joins TRBV5-1 and TRBJ2-1; 7 nucleotides agree with TRBD2. Trimming took 4 bases from V and 4 from J; bases not matched to a gene: 11. Germline loops: CDR1 SGHRS, CDR2 YFSETQ. CDR3 length: 16 amino acids. For the CDR3, the DNA is TGCGCCAGCAGCCTGGCGGCGGGAGTCATTTACAATGAGCAGTTCTTC. Protein: CASSLAAGVIYNEQFF.

The chain couples TRBV4-1 to TRBJ2-3; D gene unclear. The CDR3 spans 15 residues. Deletions cut 1 base from V and 4 bases from J, with 12 bases between. Germline loops: CDR1 MGHRA, CDR2 YSYEKL. CDR3 sequence (DNA): TGCGCCAGCAGCCAAGCGCAGATAATATCAGATACGCAGTATTTT. It specifies CASSQAQIISDTQYF.